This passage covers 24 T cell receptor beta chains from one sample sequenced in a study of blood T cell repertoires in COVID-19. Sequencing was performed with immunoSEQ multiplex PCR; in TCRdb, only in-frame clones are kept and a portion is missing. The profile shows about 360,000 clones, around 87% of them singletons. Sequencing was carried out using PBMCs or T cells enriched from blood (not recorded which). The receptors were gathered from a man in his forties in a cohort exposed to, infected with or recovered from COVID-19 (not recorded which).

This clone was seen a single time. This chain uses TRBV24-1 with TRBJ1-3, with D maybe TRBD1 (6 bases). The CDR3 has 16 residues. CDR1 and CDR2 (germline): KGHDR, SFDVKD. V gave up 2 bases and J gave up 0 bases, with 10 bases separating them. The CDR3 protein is CATSDSGESSGNTIYF. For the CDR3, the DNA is TGTGCCACCAGTGATTCAGGGGAGAGCTCTGGAAACACCATATATTTT.

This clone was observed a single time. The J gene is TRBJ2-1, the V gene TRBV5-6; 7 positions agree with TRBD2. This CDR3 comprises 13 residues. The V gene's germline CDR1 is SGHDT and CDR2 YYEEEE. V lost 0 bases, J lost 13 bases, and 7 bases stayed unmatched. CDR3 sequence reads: CASSLVTSELQFF. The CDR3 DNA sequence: TGTGCCAGCAGCTTGGTTACTAGCGAACTCCAGTTCTTC.

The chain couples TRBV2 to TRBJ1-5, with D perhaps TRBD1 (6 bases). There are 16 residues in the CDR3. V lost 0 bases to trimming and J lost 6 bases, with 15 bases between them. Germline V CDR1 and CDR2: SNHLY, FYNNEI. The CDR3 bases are TGTGCCAGCAGTGAAGCGCTTATGGGGGCGGTTCAGCCCCAGCATTTT. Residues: CASSEALMGAVQPQHF.

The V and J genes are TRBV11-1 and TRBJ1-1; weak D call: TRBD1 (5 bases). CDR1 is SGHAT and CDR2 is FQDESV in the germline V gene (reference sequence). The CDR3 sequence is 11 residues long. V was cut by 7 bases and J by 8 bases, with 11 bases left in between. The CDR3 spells CASTQGPEAFF. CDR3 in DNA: TGTGCCAGCACCCAGGGCCCAGAAGCTTTCTTT.

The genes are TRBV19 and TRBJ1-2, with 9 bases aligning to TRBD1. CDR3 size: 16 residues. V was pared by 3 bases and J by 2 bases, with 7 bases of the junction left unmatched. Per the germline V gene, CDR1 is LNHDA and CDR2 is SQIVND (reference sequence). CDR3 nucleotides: TGTGCCAGTAGTATCCTCCGGGACAGGGCCAACTATGGCTACACCTTC. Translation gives CASSILRDRANYGYTF.

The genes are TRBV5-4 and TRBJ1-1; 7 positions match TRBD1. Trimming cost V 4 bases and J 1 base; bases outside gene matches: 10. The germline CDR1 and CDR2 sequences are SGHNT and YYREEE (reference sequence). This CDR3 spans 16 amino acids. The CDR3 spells CASSRSTGRTNTEAFF. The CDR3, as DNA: TGTGCCAGCAGCCGCTCGACAGGGAGAACGAACACTGAAGCTTTCTTT. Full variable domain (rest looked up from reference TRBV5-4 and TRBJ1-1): ETGVTQSPTHLIKTRGQQVTLRCSSQSGHNTVSWYQQALGQGPQFIFQYYREEENGRGNFPPRFSGLQFPNYSSELNVNALELDDSALYLCASSRSTGRTNTEAFFGQGTRLTVV.

In nucleotides, the CDR3 is TGTGCCAGCAGCCGTTCGGGTGGGACAGATACGCAGTATTTT. It specifies CASSRSGGTDTQYF. The chain couples TRBV7-3 to TRBJ2-3; D not resolved. Germline V gives CDR1 SGHTA, CDR2 FQGTGA. This CDR3 contains 14 residues. Trimming pared 5 bases from V and 3 bases from J, leaving 12 bases between.

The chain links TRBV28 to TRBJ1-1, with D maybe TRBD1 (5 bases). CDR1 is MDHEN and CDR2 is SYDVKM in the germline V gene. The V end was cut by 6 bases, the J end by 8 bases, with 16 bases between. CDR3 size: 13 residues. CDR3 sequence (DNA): TGTGCCAGCAGAACTTCAAGGGGCCGCGAAGCTTTCTTT. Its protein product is CASRTSRGREAFF. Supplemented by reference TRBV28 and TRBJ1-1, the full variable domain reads DVKVTQSSRYLVKRTGEKVFLECVQDMDHENMFWYRQDPGLGLRLIYFSYDVKMKEKGDIPEGYSVSREKKERFSLILESASTNQTSMYLCASRTSRGREAFFGQGTRLTVV.

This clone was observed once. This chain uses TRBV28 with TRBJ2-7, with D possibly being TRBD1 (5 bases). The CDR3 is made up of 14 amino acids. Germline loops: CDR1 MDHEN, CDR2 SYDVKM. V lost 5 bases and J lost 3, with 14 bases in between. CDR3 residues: CASSPTRVSYEQYF. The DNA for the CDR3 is TGTGCCAGCAGTCCAACCAGGGTAAGCTACGAGCAGTACTTC.

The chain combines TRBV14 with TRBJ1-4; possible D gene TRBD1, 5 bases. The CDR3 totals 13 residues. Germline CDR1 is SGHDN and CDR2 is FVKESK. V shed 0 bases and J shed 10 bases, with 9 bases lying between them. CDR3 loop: CASSQDRGRKLFF. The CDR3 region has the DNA TGTGCCAGCAGCCAAGACCGGGGGAGAAAACTGTTTTTT.

CDR3 sequence: CASSQGSSNQPQHF. CDR3 nucleotide sequence: TGTGCCAGCAGCCAGGGGAGTAGCAATCAGCCCCAGCATTTT. This rearrangement joins TRBV16 to TRBJ1-5; D gene ambiguous. V lost 3 bases and J lost 0, with 6 bases in between. Germline CDR1 reads KGHSY; CDR2 reads FQNENV. The CDR3 is made up of 14 amino acids.

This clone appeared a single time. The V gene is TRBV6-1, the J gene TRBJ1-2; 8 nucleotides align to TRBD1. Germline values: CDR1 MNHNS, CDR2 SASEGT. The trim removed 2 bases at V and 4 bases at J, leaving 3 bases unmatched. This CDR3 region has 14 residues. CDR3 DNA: TGTGCCAGCAGTGAACAGGGGGCGCCCTATGGCTACACCTTC. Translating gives CASSEQGAPYGYTF.

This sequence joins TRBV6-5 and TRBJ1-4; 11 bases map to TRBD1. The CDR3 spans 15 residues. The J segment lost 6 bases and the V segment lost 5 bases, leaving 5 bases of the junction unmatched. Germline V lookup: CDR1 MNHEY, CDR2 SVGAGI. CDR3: CASSRDRGIHEKLFF. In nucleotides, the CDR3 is TGTGCCAGCAGTCGGGACAGGGGGATTCATGAAAAACTGTTTTTT.

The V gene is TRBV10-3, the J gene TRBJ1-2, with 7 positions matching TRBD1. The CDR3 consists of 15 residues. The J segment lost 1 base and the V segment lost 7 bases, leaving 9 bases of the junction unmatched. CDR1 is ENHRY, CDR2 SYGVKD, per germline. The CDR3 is CAIKTSGQVNYGYTF. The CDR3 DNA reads TGTGCCATCAAGACCTCCGGACAGGTTAACTATGGCTACACCTTC.

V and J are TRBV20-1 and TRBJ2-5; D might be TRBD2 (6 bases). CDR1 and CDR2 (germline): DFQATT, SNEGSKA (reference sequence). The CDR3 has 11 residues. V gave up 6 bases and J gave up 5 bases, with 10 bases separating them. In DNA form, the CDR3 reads TGCAGTGCCGGGAGTTGGGAGACCCAGTACTTC. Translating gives CSAGSWETQYF.

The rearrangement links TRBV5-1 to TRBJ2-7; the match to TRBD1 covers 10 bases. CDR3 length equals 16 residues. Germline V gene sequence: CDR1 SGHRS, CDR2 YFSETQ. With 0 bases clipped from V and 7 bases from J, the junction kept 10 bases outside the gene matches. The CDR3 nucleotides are TGCGCCAGCAGCTTGGGGCGAAGACAGGGGGCGCAAGAGCAGTACTTC. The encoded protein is CASSLGRRQGAQEQYF. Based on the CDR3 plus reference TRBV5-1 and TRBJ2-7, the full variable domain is KAGVTQTPRYLIKTRGQQVTLSCSPISGHRSVSWYQQTPGQGLQFLFEYFSETQRNKGNFPGRFSGRQFSNSRSEMNVSTLELGDSALYLCASSLGRRQGAQEQYFGPGTRLTVT.

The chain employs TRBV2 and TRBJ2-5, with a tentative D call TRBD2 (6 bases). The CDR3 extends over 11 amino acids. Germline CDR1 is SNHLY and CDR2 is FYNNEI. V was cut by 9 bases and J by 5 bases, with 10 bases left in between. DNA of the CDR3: TGTGCCAGTAAGGAGGGGGAGACCCAGTACTTC. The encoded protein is CASKEGETQYF.

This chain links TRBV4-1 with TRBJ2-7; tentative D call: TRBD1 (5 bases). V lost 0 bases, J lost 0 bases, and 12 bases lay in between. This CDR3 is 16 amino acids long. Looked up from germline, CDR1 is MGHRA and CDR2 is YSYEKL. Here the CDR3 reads CASSQEGQSDSYEQYF. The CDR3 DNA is TGCGCCAGCAGCCAAGAGGGGCAGTCAGACTCCTACGAGCAGTACTTC.

CDR3 nucleotide sequence: TGTGCCAGCAGTGGACCGACAGCGAGCTCCTACAATGAGCAGTTCTTC. As protein: CASSGPTASSYNEQFF. The chain recombines TRBV2 with TRBJ2-1; weak D call: TRBD1 (5 bases). CDR3 size: 16 residues. The V gene lost 4 bases and the J gene lost 0 bases, with 13 bases spanning the gap. CDR1 and CDR2 (germline): SNHLY, FYNNEI.

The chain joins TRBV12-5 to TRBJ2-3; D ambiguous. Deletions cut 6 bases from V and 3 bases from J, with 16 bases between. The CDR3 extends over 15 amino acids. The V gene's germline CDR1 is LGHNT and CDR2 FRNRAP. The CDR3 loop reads CASGPGSQRTDTQYF. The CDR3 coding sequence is TGTGCTAGTGGCCCCGGTAGCCAACGGACAGATACGCAGTATTTT.

CDR3 amino acids: CATSKPHGTVIYEQYF. The DNA for the CDR3 is TGTGCCACCAGCAAACCCCACGGGACAGTGATCTACGAGCAGTACTTC. The genes are TRBV15 and TRBJ2-7, with TRBD1 matching 7 bases. Germline V gene lookup returns CDR1 LNHNV and CDR2 YYDKDF (reference sequence). V lost 4 bases, J lost 3 bases, and 12 bases stayed unmatched. There are 16 residues in the CDR3.

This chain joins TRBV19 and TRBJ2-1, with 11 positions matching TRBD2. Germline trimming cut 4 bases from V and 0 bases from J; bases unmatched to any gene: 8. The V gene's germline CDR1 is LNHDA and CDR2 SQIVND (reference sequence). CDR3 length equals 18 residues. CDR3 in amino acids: CASSTSGRPLSSYNEQFF. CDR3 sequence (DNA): TGTGCCAGTAGTACTAGCGGGAGGCCCCTGAGCTCCTACAATGAGCAGTTCTTC.

CDR3 in amino acids: CASSQQGSTEAFF. The CDR3 DNA reads as TGCGCCAGCAGCCAACAGGGGAGCACTGAAGCTTTCTTT. This sequence joins TRBV5-1 and TRBJ1-1, with TRBD1 matching over 7 bases. Germline V gene data show CDR1 as SGHRS and CDR2 as YFSETQ. The CDR3 consists of 13 residues. J was trimmed by 4 bases and V by 4 bases; bases with no gene match: 4.

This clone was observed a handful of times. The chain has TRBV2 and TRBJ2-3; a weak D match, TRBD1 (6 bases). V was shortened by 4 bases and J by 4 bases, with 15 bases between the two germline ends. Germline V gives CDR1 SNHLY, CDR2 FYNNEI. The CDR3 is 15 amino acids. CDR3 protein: CASSVARPGADTQYF. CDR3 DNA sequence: TGTGCCAGCAGTGTGGCTCGCCCAGGGGCAGATACGCAGTATTTT.